Listed below are T cell receptor beta chains from one sample, sequenced in a study of blood T cell repertoires in COVID-19. Here immunoSEQ multiplex PCR was the method, and the copy in TCRdb shows in-frame clones only, minus some. The sample shows around 83,000 clones, roughly 89% of them seen only once. The sample comprised peripheral blood. The receptors shown here come from a man in his forties or fifties with active or convalescent COVID-19. Each CDR3 is given with its conserved first and last residue. A D gene is named only where the DNA matches it firmly. Size tells how often a clone was seen (once, few, many) or the class of an expanded clone, and some rows leave it out.

>NA|TRBV9|TRBD2|TRBJ2-7
CASTPGLAGVEQYF
TGTGCCAGCACCCCGGGACTAGCGGGAGTTGAGCAGTACTTC
>NA|TRBV9|NA|TRBJ2-3
CASSVSTGGGDTQYF
TGTGCCAGCAGCGTATCTACCGGGGGTGGAGATACGCAGTATTTT
>NA|TRBV6-5|TRBD1|TRBJ1-1
CASSWDRKTHTEAFF
TGTGCCAGCAGTTGGGACAGGAAAACACACACTGAAGCTTTCTTT
>NA|TRBV6-6|TRBD1|TRBJ1-2
CASSYRDRRLPYGYTF
TGTGCCAGCAGTTACCGGGACAGGCGGCTCCCCTATGGCTACACCTTC
>NA|TRBV5-1|NA|TRBJ2-5
CASSLELGSQETQYF
TGCGCCAGCAGCTTGGAGCTGGGGAGCCAAGAGACCCAGTACTTC
>NA|TRBV7-2|NA|TRBJ2-5
CASREGPGQETQYF
TGTGCCAGCAGGGAGGGGCCAGGCCAAGAGACCCAGTACTTC
>few|TRBV5-5|NA|TRBJ1-1
CASSPRGVHTEAFF
TGTGCCAGCAGCCCCCGGGGGGTCCACACTGAAGCTTTCTTT
>NA|TRBV14|TRBD1|TRBJ2-1
CASSPGTGFDNEQFF
TGTGCCAGCAGCCCCGGGACAGGGTTTGACAATGAGCAGTTCTTC
>NA|TRBV4-1|TRBD1|TRBJ2-5
CASSQAIGGLVETQYF
TGCGCCAGCAGCCAAGCAATAGGGGGCTTGGTGGAGACCCAGTACTTC
>many|TRBV19|TRBD1|TRBJ2-3
CASSIRDSLTDTQYF
TGTGCCAGTAGTATAAGGGACAGTCTCACAGATACGCAGTATTTT
>NA|TRBV5-4|TRBD2|TRBJ2-1
CASSPNRGGGYNEQFF
TGTGCCAGCAGCCCCAATCGTGGCGGGGGCTACAATGAGCAGTTCTTC
>NA|TRBV5-4|TRBD1|TRBJ2-4
CASSSGGQGASKNIQYF
TGTGCCAGCAGCTCGGGCGGACAGGGGGCGAGCAAAAACATTCAGTACTTC
>NA|TRBV5-4|TRBD1|TRBJ1-1
CASSAARGPFTEAFF
TGTGCCAGCAGCGCGGCCAGGGGGCCGTTCACTGAAGCTTTCTTT
>few|TRBV24-1|NA|TRBJ2-1
CATSDPSIEQGAYNEQFF
TGTGCCACCAGTGACCCATCAATTGAACAGGGTGCCTACAATGAGCAGTTCTTC
>NA|TRBV9|TRBD2|TRBJ2-3
CASSVGSSGEGTDTQYF
TGTGCCAGCAGCGTAGGGAGTAGCGGGGAGGGAACAGATACGCAGTATTTT
>NA|TRBV5-6|NA|TRBJ1-4
CASSNGQIRNEKLFF
TGTGCCAGCAGCAACGGACAGATCAGGAATGAAAAACTGTTTTTT
>few|TRBV28|TRBD1|TRBJ1-2
CASSLGLGQGGYTF
TGTGCCAGCAGTTTAGGTTTGGGACAGGGCGGCTACACCTTC
>NA|TRBV2|TRBD2|TRBJ2-1
CASSVRLAGDNNEQFF
TGTGCCAGCAGTGTGAGACTAGCGGGAGACAACAATGAGCAGTTCTTC
>NA|TRBV6-6|NA|TRBJ1-1
CASRFREFGSEAFF
TGTGCCAGCAGATTCCGGGAGTTTGGGTCAGAAGCTTTCTTT
>NA|TRBV19|NA|TRBJ2-1
CASSIEWGRFINEQFF
TGTGCCAGTAGTATAGAGTGGGGCCGCTTCATCAATGAGCAGTTCTTC
>NA|TRBV18|NA|TRBJ1-1
CASSRTLLGGGDTEAFF
TGTGCCAGCTCACGCACGTTATTAGGTGGGGGGGACACTGAAGCTTTCTTT